This passage covers 12 T cell receptor beta chains from one sample sequenced in a study of CXCR3-negative and CXCR3-positive naive CD8 T cells. The method, 5' RACE with UMI labels, was used to prepare the TRB cDNA libraries. TCRdb re-called the 5' RACE reads; every CDR3 protein appears as one record, without DNA. This table holds tens of thousands of distinct CDR3 sequences. The sample consisted of naive CXCR3- CD8+ T cells from blood. Stated subset: CD45RO-CCR7+CD27+CD95- naive CD8+ T cells lacking CXCR3 (TNR3-). These receptors were obtained from a human donor in good health. Some clones in this sample may be carry-over from other donors' samples.

The rearrangement joins TRBV6-2 or TRBV6-3 to TRBJ1-1; absent DNA, TCRdb's TRBD1 call cannot be checked. CDR1 is MNHEY and CDR2 is SVGEGT in the germline V gene. This CDR3 is built from 17 residues. The CDR3 here is CASSYSIYTGGTDEAFF.

V and J are TRBV14 and TRBJ2-1; TCRdb indicates TRBD2, and absent DNA this call remains unverified. This CDR3 is 16 amino acids long. Germline lookup yields CDR1 SGHDN and CDR2 FVKESK. The CDR3 region is CASSPEAGGLYNEQFF.

The CDR3 loop is CSAANRDGRETQYF. This chain uses TRBV29-1 with TRBJ2-5; TCRdb reports TRBD1, a call that lacks DNA to check it against. This CDR3 has 14 amino acids. Germline V gene sequence: CDR1 SQVTM, CDR2 ANQGSEA.

V is TRBV7-2 and J is TRBJ2-7; there is no DNA to check the TCRdb D call of TRBD2. In germline, CDR1 is SGHTA, CDR2 FQGNSA. The CDR3 contains 14 residues. CDR3 loop: CASSLVVQTDEQYF.

The V call is TRBV14, the J call TRBJ2-5. The CDR3 contains 13 residues. The V gene's germline CDR1 is SGHDN and CDR2 FVKESK. The CDR3 sequence: CASSQASPGLQYF.

V and J are TRBV4-3 and TRBJ2-1; the TCRdb call, TRBD2, lacks DNA for checking. The germline V gene has CDR1 LGHNA and CDR2 YSLEER. This CDR3 region has 16 residues. CDR3 amino acids: CASSQQGLAGQDEQFF.

The chain recombines TRBV6-2 or TRBV6-3 with TRBJ2-2. In germline, CDR1 is MNHEY, CDR2 SVGEGT. This CDR3 spans 15 amino acids. CDR3 residues: CASSYSGDNTGELFF.

This rearrangement joins TRBV28 to TRBJ2-7; the TRBD1 assignment by TCRdb is unverifiable without DNA. The CDR3 length is 13 residues. Germline V CDR1 and CDR2: MDHEN, SYDVKM. CDR3 sequence: CASSPDRVYEQYF.

The rearrangement joins TRBV20-1 to TRBJ2-1; lacking DNA, the TRBD2 call made by TCRdb goes unchecked. Germline V gives CDR1 DFQATT, CDR2 SNEGSKA (reference sequence). This CDR3 has 13 amino acids. CDR3 loop: CSARGPTSHEQFF.

The rearrangement uses TRBV12-3 or TRBV12-4 and TRBJ2-3. The CDR3 is 15 residues long. The CDR3: CASSLGLASSDTQYF.

V is TRBV18 and J is TRBJ2-6. CDR3 length equals 17 residues. Germline CDR1 reads KGHSH; CDR2 reads LQKENI. The CDR3 spells CASSPSDGRSGANVLTF.

The CDR3 spells CAHLRWRADSYEQYF. This chain uses TRBV4-3 with TRBJ2-7; TCRdb picks TRBD1, but there is no DNA to check that call. CDR1 is LGHNA and CDR2 is YSLEER in the germline V gene. The CDR3 contains 15 residues.